The clone carrying this TCR beta chain was observed many times. V was clipped by 6 bases and J by 1 base, with 11 bases between them. CDR1 is SGHDT, CDR2 YYEEEE, per germline. The CDR3 consists of 13 residues. These data come from a study of blood T cells in healthy people across ages. Using a J-beta primer mix together with a sample-barcoded 5' primer, a second PCR was run for about 6 to 12 cycles. From the 5' RACE reads, TCRdb called clonotypes with MiXCR, one entry per CDR3 protein. The sample contains around 870,000 distinct CDR3 sequences, 25% to 35% of which appear only once. V and J are TRBV5-6 and TRBJ2-7; D is perhaps TRBD1 (5 bases). Sample: blood. This clonotype was obtained from a woman aged 80 or over in good health. In DNA form, the CDR3 reads TGTGCCAGCACCGCAGGGCGATCCTACGAGCAGTACTTC. It translates to CASTAGRSYEQYF.